This T cell receptor beta chain originates from a study of T-cell reconstitution after alpha-beta-depleted transplantation in children. Preparation of the TCRbeta library used unique molecular identifiers. TCRdb redid the calling of the PCR reads with MiXCR, one entry per CDR3 protein. The data hold some 300,000 distinct CDR3 sequences, with 10% observed a single time. The V end was cut by 0 bases, the J end by 1 base, with 8 bases between. The germline gives CDR1 LNHNV, CDR2 YYDKDF (reference sequence). CDR3 length: 15 amino acids. This TCR came from a human donor who donated a stem cell graft to a child with acute lymphoblastic leukemia. This specimen was PBMCs from the stem cell graft donor, taken from the stem cell graft. This chain uses TRBV15 with TRBJ2-3; the D is unclear. This CDR3 is CATSRENRRTDTQYF. CDR3 coding DNA: TGTGCCACCAGCAGAGAAAACAGACGCACAGATACGCAGTATTTT.